This T cell receptor beta chain was obtained from a study of somatic mutations in cytotoxic T cells in rheumatoid arthritis. Findings of the study overall: CD8+ T-cell clonality did not differ significantly between rheumatoid arthritis patients and age-matched healthy controls.

Of note for this clone: As yet, its antigen is unknown.

Here immunoSEQ multiplex PCR was the method, and the copy in TCRdb shows in-frame clones only, minus some. This sample carries roughly 18,000 clones, about 83% of them seen once, and the ten largest clones take 9.5% to 13%. The CDR3 has 14 residues. Germline V gives CDR1 MDHEN, CDR2 SYDVKM. J lost 10 bases, V lost 6 bases, and 15 bases had no gene match. Researchers isolated CD4+ and CD8+ cells by positive magnetic bead selection and then checked their purity by flow cytometry. Sequenced sample: CD8+ T cells sorted from blood. The origin of this receptor is a man younger than 30 with rheumatoid arthritis. The V call is TRBV28, the J call TRBJ2-7; 7 bases are shared with TRBD1. In DNA, the CDR3 is TGTGCCAGCAGGGGGGACAGACCGCTCCCGTTCCAGTACTTC. This sequence encodes CASRGDRPLPFQYF.